The next 6 T cell receptor beta chains were all read from a single sample in a study of CD8 T cells in ankylosing spondylitis. TCRdb called the 5' RACE reads again in MiXCR, with one record for every CDR3 protein. The sample holds 310,000 or so distinct CDR3 sequences, 20% seen once. Specimen: blood, either unsorted or a sorted T cell fraction (not recorded which). These receptors all stem from a male donor with ankylosing spondylitis or in good health (not recorded which).

This CDR3 reads CASSPMRDLGAQYF. The CDR3 DNA reads TGTGCCAGCAGCCCAATGCGGGATTTGGGGGCCCAGTACTTC. The chain recombines TRBV11-2 with TRBJ2-5; the D gene is possibly TRBD2 (6 bases). Trimming shortened V by 5 bases and J by 9 bases, and 19 bases separated the two germline ends. This CDR3 region has 14 residues. The V gene's germline CDR1 is SGHAT and CDR2 FQNNGV.

This clonotype has a handful of counts. V usage is TRBV5-1 and J usage is TRBJ2-2; 9 bases agree with TRBD1. With V trimmed by 4 bases and J by 3 bases, 4 bases remained unmatched. Germline V CDR1 and CDR2: SGHRS, YFSETQ. This CDR3 comprises 15 residues. The DNA of the CDR3 is TGCGCCAGCAGCGCGAGGACAGGGGACACCGGGGAGCTGTTTTTT. The encoded protein is CASSARTGDTGELFF.

The chain is built from TRBV5-1 and TRBJ1-5; D possibly corresponds to TRBD1 (5 bases). The V and J ends lost 5 bases and 5 bases respectively, with 11 bases between them. The germline CDR1 and CDR2 sequences are SGHRS and YFSETQ. The CDR3 runs 13 residues. CDR3 amino acids: CASRIRDDQPQHF. Here the CDR3 DNA reads TGCGCCAGCAGGATCCGGGACGATCAGCCCCAGCATTTT.

This clonotype was counted between two and nine times. V usage is TRBV28 and J usage is TRBJ2-5; the match to TRBD1 covers 11 bases. J was trimmed by 6 bases and V by 1 base; bases with no gene match: 7. The germline CDR1 and CDR2 sequences are MDHEN and SYDVKM. The CDR3 contains 16 residues. CDR3 sequence: CASSLFGQGAIKTQYF. In DNA form, the CDR3 reads TGTGCCAGCAGTTTATTTGGACAGGGGGCGATAAAGACCCAGTACTTC.

A few counts support this clonotype. The chain couples TRBV5-1 to TRBJ2-1, with TRBD2 matching over 9 bases. V lost 4 bases to trimming and J lost 4 bases; unmatched junction nucleotides: 9. Germline CDR1 and CDR2: SGHRS and YFSETQ. CDR3 length: 16 amino acids. The chain's CDR3 is CASSPGRSGGYNEQFF. The DNA for the CDR3 is TGCGCCAGCAGCCCGGGGAGAAGCGGGGGGTACAATGAGCAGTTCTTC. Based on the CDR3 plus reference TRBV5-1 and TRBJ2-1, the full variable domain is KAGVTQTPRYLIKTRGQQVTLSCSPISGHRSVSWYQQTPGQGLQFLFEYFSETQRNKGNFPGRFSGRQFSNSRSEMNVSTLELGDSALYLCASSPGRSGGYNEQFFGPGTRLTVL.

The rearrangement joins TRBV14 to TRBJ1-1, with TRBD1 as a possible D gene (6 bases). CDR3 length: 14 residues. Per the germline V gene, CDR1 is SGHDN and CDR2 is FVKESK. Trimming removed 3 bases at V and 2 bases at J, with 10 bases between. In nucleotides, the CDR3 is TGTGCCAGCAGCCATACAGGGCGAAACACTGAAGCTTTCTTT. Translation: CASSHTGRNTEAFF.